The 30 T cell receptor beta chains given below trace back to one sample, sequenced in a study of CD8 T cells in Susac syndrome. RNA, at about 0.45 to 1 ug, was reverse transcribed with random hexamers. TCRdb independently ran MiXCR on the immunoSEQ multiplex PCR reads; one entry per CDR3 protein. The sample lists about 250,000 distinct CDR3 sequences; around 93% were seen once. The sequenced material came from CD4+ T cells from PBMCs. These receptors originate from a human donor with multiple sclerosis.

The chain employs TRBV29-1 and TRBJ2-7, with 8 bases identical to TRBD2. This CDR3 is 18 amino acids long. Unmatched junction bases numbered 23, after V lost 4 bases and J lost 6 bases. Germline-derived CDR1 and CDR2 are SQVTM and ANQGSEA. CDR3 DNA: TGCAGCGTTGTGGGCGTATCAGCGGGGGCCCTGCAGGGAGGCGAGCAGTACTTC. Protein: CSVVGVSAGALQGGEQYF.

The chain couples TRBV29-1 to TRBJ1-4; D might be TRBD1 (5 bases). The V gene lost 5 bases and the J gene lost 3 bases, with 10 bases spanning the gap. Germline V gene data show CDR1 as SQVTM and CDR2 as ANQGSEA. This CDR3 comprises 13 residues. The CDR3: CSVRGRANEKLFF. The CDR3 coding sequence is TGCAGCGTTCGGGGCCGAGCTAATGAAAAACTGTTTTTT.

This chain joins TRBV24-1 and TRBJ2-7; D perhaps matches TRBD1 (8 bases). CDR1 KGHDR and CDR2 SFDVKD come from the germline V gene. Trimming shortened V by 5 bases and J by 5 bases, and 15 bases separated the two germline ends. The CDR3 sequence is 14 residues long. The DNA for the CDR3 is TGTGCCACCAGTGGGACAGGGAGCGGGAACGAGCAGTACGTC. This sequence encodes CATSGTGSGNEQYV.

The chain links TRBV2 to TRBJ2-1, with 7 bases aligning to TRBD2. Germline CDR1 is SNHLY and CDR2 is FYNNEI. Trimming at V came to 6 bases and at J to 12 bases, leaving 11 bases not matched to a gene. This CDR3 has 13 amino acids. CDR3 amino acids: CASRAPGGGWQFF. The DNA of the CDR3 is TGTGCCAGCAGGGCCCCGGGGGGTGGGTGGCAGTTCTTC.

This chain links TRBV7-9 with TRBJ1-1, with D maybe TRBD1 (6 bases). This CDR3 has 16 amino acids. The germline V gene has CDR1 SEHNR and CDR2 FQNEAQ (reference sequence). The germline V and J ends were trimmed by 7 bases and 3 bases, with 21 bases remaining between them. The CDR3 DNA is TGTGCCAGCACCAAACACCGACAGGTTCCCCACACTGAAGCTTTCTTT. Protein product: CASTKHRQVPHTEAFF. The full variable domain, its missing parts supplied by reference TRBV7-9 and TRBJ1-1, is DTGVSQNPRHKITKRGQNVTFRCDPISEHNRLYWYRQTLGQGPEFLTYFQNEAQLEKSRLLSDRFSAERPKGSFSTLEIQRTEQGDSAMYLCASTKHRQVPHTEAFFGQGTRLTVV.

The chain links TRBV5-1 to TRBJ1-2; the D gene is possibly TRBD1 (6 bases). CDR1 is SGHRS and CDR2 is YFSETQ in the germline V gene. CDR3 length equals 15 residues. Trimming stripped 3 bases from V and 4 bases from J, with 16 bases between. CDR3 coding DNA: TGCGCCAGCAGCTACGATGCAGGGGATGTCTATGGCTACACCTTC. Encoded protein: CASSYDAGDVYGYTF.

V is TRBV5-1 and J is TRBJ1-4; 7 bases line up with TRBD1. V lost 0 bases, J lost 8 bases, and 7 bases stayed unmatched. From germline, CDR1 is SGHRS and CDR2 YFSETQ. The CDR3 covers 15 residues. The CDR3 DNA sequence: TGCGCCAGCAGCTTGGAAGGGGGCGCCAAGGAAAAACTGTTTTTT. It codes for CASSLEGGAKEKLFF. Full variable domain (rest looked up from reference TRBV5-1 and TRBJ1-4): KAGVTQTPRYLIKTRGQQVTLSCSPISGHRSVSWYQQTPGQGLQFLFEYFSETQRNKGNFPGRFSGRQFSNSRSEMNVSTLELGDSALYLCASSLEGGAKEKLFFGSGTQLSVL.

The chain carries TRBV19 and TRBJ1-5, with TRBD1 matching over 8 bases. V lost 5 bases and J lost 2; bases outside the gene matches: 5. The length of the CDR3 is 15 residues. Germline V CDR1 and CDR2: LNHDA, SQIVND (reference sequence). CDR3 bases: TGTGCCAGTAGTGTAAAGGACAGGGGCAATCAGCCCCAGCATTTT. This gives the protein CASSVKDRGNQPQHF.

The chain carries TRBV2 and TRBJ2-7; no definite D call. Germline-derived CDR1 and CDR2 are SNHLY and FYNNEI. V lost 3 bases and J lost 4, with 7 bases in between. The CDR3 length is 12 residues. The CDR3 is CASSEQRYEQYV. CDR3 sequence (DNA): TGTGCCAGCAGTGAGCAACGGTACGAGCAGTACGTC.

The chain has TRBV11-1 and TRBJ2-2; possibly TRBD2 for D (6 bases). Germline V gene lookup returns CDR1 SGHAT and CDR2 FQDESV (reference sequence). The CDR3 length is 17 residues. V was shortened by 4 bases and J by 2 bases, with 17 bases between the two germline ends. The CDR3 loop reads CASSSTASGPNTGELFF. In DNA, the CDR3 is TGTGCCAGCAGCTCTACCGCCAGCGGGCCTAACACCGGGGAGCTGTTTTTT. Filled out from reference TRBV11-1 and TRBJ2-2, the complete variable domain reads EAEVAQSPRYKITEKSQAVAFWCDPISGHATLYWYRQILGQGPELLVQFQDESVVDDSQLPKDRFSAERLKGVDSTLKIQPAELGDSAMYLCASSSTASGPNTGELFFGEGSRLTVL.

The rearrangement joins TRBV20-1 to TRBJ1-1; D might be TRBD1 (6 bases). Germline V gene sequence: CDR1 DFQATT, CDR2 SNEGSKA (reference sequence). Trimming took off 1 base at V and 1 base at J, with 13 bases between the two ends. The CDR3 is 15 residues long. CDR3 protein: CSARVPGGRNTEAFF. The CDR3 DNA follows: TGCAGTGCTAGAGTTCCTGGGGGCAGGAACACTGAAGCTTTCTTT.

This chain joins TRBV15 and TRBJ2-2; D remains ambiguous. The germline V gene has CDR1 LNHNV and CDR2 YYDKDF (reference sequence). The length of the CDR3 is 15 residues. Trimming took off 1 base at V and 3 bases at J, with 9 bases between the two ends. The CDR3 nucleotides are TGTGCCACCAGCAGAGGCAGGACGGACACCGGGGAGCTGTTTTTT. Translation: CATSRGRTDTGELFF. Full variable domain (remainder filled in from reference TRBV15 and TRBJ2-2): DAMVIQNPRYQVTQFGKPVTLSCSQTLNHNVMYWYQQKSSQAPKLLFHYYDKDFNNEADTPDNFQSRRPNTSFCFLDIRSPGLGDTAMYLCATSRGRTDTGELFFGEGSRLTVL.

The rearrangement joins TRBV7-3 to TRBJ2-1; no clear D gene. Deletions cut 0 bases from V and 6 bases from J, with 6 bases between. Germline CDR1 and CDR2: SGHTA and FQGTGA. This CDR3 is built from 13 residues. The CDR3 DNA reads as TGTGCCAGCAGCTTAACCCACGGCAATGAGCAGTTCTTC. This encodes CASSLTHGNEQFF.

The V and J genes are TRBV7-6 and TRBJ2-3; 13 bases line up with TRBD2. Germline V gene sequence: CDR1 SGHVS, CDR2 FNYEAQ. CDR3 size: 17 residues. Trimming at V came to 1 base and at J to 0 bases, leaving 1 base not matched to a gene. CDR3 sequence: CASSLGTSGGSTDTQYF. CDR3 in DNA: TGTGCCAGCAGCTTAGGGACTAGCGGGGGAAGCACAGATACGCAGTATTTT.

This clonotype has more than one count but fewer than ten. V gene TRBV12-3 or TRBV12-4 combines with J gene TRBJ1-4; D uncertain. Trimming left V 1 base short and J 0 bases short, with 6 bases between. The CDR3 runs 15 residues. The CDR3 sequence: CASSLGGSTNEKLFF. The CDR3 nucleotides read TGTGCCAGCAGTTTAGGGGGTTCAACTAATGAAAAACTGTTTTTT.

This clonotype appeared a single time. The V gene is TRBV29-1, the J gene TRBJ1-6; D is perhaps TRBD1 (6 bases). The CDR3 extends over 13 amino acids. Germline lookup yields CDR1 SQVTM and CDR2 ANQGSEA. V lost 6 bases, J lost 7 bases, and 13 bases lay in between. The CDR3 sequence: CSVTWGANSPLHF. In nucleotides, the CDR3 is TGCAGCGTCACGTGGGGGGCGAATTCACCCCTCCACTTT.

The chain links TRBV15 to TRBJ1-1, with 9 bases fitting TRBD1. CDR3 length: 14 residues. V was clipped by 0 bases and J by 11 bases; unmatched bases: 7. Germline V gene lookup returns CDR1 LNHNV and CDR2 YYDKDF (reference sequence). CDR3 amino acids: CATSRDLQGALAFF. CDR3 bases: TGTGCCACCAGCAGAGATTTACAGGGGGCTTTGGCTTTCTTT.

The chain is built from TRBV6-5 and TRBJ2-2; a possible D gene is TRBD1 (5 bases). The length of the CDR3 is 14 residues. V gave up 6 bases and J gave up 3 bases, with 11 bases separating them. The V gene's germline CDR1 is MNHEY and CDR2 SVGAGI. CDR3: CASRPQGHTGELFF. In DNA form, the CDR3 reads TGTGCCAGCAGACCCCAGGGTCACACCGGGGAGCTGTTTTTT.

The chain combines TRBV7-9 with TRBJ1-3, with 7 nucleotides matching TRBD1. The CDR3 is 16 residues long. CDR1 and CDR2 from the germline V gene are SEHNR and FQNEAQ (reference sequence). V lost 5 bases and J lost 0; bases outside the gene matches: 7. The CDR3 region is CASSQTGLDSGNTIYF. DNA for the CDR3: TGTGCCAGCAGCCAGACAGGGTTGGACTCTGGAAACACCATATATTTT.

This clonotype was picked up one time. The CDR3 reads CASSEAVNYGYTF. Here the CDR3 DNA reads TGTGCCAGCAGTGAAGCCGTTAACTATGGCTACACCTTC. The genes are TRBV25-1 and TRBJ1-2, with no clear D. Per the germline V gene, CDR1 is MGHDK and CDR2 is SYGVNS. The CDR3 spans 13 residues. Trimming removed 2 bases from V and 1 base from J, with 5 bases in between.

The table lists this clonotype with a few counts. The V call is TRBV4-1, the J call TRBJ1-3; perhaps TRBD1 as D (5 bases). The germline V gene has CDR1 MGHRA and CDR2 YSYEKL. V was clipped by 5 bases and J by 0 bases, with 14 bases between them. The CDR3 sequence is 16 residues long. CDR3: CASSNRTTNSGNTIYF. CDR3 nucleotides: TGCGCCAGCAGCAACCGGACAACCAACTCTGGAAACACCATATATTTT.

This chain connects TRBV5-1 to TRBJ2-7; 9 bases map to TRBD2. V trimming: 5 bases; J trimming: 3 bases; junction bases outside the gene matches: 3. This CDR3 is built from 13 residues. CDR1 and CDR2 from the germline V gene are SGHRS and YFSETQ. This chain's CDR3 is CASRREGGYEQYV. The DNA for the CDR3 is TGCGCCAGCAGGCGGGAGGGCGGCTACGAGCAGTACGTC.

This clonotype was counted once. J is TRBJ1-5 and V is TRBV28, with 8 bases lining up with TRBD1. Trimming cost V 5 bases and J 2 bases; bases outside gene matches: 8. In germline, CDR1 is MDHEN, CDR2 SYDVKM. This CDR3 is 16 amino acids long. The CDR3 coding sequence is TGTGCCAGCAGTCCCCGGACAGGGAGGGGCAATCAGCCCCAGCATTTT. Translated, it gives CASSPRTGRGNQPQHF. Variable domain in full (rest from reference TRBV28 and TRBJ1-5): DVKVTQSSRYLVKRTGEKVFLECVQDMDHENMFWYRQDPGLGLRLIYFSYDVKMKEKGDIPEGYSVSREKKERFSLILESASTNQTSMYLCASSPRTGRGNQPQHFGDGTRLSIL.

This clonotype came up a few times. As DNA, the CDR3 is TGTGCCAGCAGCTTAGTCAAGGATACGCAGTATTTT. Translating it yields CASSLVKDTQYF. The J gene is TRBJ2-3, the V gene TRBV13; unclear D gene. The CDR3 extends over 12 amino acids. Between the trimmed V and J ends, which lost 1 base and 6 bases, there was a span of 5 bases. Germline CDR1 reads PRHDT; CDR2 reads FYEKMQ (reference sequence).

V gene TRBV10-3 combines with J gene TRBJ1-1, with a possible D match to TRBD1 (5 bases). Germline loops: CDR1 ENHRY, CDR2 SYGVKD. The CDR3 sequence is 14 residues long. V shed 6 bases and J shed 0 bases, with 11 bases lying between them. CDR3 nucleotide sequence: TGTGCCATCAGGGGCGGGGGGATGAACACTGAAGCTTTCTTT. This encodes CAIRGGGMNTEAFF.

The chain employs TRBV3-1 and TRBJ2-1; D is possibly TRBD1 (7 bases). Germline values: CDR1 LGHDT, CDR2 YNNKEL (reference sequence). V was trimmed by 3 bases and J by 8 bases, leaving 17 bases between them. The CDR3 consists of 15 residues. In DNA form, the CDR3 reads TGTGCCAGCAGCCAGACAGGGTCTTGGAGGGATGAGCAGTTCTTC. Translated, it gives CASSQTGSWRDEQFF.

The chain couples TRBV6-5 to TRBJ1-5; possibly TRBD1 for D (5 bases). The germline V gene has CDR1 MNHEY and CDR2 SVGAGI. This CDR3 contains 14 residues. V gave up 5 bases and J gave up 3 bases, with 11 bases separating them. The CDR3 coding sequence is TGTGCCAGCAGTGTCGGGACGGCCAATCAGCCCCAGCATTTT. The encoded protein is CASSVGTANQPQHF.

The CDR3 protein is CASRNSGLSGGRQYF. As DNA, the CDR3 is TGTGCCAGCAGGAACTCGGGACTGTCTGGGGGGCGCCAGTACTTC. The chain carries TRBV28 and TRBJ2-5, with D tentatively TRBD1 or TRBD2 (6 bases each). This CDR3 is built from 15 residues. The germline V gene encodes CDR1 MDHEN and CDR2 SYDVKM. V was pared by 6 bases and J by 10 bases, with 24 bases between.

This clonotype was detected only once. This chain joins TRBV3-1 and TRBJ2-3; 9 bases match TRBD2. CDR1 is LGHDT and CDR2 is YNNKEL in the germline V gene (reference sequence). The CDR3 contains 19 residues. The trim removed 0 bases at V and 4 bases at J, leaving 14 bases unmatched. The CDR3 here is CASSQEGVPAGGAADTQYF. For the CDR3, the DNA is TGTGCCAGCAGCCAAGAGGGGGTGCCGGCGGGAGGGGCGGCAGATACGCAGTATTTT.

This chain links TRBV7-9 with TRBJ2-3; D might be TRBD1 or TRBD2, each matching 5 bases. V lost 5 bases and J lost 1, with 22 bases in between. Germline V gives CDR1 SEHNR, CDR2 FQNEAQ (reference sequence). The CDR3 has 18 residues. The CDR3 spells CASSRDIAGVQGTDTQYF. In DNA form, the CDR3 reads TGTGCCAGCAGCCGCGATATAGCCGGGGTACAGGGCACAGATACGCAGTATTTT.